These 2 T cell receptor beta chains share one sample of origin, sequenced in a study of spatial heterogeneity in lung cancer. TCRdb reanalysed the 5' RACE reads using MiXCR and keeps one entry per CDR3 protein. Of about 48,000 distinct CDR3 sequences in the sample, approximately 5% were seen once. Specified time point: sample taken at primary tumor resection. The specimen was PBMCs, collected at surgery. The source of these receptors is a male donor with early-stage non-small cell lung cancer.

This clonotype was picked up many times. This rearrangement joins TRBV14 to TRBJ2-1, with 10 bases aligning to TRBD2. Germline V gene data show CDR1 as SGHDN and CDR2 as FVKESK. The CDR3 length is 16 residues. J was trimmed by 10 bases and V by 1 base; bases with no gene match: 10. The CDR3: CASSQVAGGATREQFF. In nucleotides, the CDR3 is TGTGCCAGCAGCCAAGTAGCGGGAGGCGCCACCCGCGAGCAGTTCTTC.

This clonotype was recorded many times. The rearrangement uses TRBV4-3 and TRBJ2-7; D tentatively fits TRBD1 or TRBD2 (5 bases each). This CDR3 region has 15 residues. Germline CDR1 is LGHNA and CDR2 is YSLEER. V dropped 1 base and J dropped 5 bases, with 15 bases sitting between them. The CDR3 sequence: CASSQGYPGRNEQYF. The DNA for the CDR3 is TGCGCCAGCAGCCAAGGTTATCCAGGGAGAAACGAGCAGTACTTC.